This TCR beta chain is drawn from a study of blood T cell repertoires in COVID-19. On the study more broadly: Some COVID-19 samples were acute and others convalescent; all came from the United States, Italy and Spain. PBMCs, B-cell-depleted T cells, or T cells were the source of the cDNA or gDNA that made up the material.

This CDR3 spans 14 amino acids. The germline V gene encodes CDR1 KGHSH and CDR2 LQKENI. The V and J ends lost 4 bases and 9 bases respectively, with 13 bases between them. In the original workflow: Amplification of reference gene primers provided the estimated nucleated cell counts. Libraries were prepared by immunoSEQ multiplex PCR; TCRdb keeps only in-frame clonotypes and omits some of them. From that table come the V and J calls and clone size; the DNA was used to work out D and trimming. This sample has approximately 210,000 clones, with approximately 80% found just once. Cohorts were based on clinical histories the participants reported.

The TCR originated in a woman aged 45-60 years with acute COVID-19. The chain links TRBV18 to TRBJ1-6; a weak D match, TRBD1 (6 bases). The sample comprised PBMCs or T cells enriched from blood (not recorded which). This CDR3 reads CASSLDRRGSPLHF. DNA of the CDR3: TGTGCCAGCTCACTCGACAGGAGAGGTTCACCCCTCCACTTT.